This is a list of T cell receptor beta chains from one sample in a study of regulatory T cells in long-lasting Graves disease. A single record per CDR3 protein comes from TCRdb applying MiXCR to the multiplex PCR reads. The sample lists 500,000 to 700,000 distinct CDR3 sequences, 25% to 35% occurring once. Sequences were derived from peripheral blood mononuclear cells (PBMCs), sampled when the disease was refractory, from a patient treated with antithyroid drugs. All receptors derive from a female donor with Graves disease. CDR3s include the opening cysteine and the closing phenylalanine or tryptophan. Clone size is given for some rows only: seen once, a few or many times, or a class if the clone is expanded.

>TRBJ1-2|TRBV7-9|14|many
CASSLAAGLHGYTF
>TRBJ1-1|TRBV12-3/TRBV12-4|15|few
CAGSSGTLGDTEAFF
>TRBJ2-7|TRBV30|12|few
CARDYSSYEQYF
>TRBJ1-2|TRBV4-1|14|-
CASSEGGGRYGYTF
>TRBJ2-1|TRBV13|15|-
CDSSLSGAGGPRQFF
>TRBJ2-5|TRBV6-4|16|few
CASSYSWTGGRETQYF
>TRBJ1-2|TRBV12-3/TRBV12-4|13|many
CASSFRGLGGYTF
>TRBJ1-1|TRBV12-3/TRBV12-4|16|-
CASSPGSGLPASEAFF
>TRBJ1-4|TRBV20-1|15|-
CSAPRTGTPNEKLFF
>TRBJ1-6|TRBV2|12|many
CATRDGNSPLHF